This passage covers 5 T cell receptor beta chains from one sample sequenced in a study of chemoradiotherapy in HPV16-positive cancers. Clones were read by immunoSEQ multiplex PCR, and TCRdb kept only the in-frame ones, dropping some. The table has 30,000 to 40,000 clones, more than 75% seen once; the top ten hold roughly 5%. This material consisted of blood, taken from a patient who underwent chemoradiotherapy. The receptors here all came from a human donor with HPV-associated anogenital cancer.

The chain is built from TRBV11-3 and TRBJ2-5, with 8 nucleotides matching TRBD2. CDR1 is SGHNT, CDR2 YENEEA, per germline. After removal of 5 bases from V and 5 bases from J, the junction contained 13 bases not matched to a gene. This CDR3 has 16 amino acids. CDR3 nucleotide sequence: TGTGCCAGCAGCGCCGGGACTAGTAGTTATCCGGAGACCCAGTACTTC. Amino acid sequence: CASSAGTSSYPETQYF.

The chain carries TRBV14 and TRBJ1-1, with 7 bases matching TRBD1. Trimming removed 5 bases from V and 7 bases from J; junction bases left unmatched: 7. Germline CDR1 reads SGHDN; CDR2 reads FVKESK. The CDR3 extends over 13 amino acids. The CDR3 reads CASSKYRGLEAFF. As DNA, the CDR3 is TGTGCCAGCAGCAAATACAGGGGCCTTGAAGCTTTCTTT.

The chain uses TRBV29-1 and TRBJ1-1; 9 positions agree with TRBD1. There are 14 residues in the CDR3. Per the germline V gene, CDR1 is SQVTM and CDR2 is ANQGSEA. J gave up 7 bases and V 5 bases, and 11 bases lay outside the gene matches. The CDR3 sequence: CSVPTGTTGGEAFF. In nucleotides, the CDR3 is TGCAGCGTTCCTACAGGGACGACAGGGGGTGAAGCTTTCTTT.

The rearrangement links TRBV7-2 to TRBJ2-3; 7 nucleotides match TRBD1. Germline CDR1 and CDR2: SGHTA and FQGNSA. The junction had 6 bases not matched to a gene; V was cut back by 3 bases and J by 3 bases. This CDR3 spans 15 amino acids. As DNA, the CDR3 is TGTGCCAGCAGCTTCGACAGGGTAGATACAGATACGCAGTATTTT. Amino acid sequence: CASSFDRVDTDTQYF. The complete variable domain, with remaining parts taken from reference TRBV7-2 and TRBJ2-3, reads GAGVSQSPSNKVTEKGKDVELRCDPISGHTALYWYRQSLGQGLEFLIYFQGNSAPDKSGLPSDRFSAERTGGSVSTLTIQRTQQEDSAVYLCASSFDRVDTDTQYFGPGTRLTVL.

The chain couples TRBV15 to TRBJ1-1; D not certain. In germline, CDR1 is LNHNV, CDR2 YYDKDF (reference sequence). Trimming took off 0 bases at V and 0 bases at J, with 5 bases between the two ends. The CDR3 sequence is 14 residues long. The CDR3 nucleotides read TGTGCCACCAGCAGAGATCTGGTGAACACTGAAGCTTTCTTT. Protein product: CATSRDLVNTEAFF. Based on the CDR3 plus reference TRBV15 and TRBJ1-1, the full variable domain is DAMVIQNPRYQVTQFGKPVTLSCSQTLNHNVMYWYQQKSSQAPKLLFHYYDKDFNNEADTPDNFQSRRPNTSFCFLDIRSPGLGDTAMYLCATSRDLVNTEAFFGQGTRLTVV.